One and the same sample provided the 11 T cell receptor beta chains below, sequenced in a study of T cells in Graves' hyperthyroidism and ophthalmopathy. TCR beta CDR3 sequences were amplified from RNA transcripts. TCR CDR3 regions were first amplified by RT-PCR with HTBI primers. MiXCR, applied by TCRdb to the multiplex PCR reads, yields one record per CDR3 protein. The repertoire consists of about 290,000 distinct CDR3 sequences, with 13% occurring once and the leading ten covering approximately 8.6%. Sample: blood. The receptors here all came from a woman in her twenties or thirties with Graves' hyperthyroidism that later progressed to Graves' ophthalmopathy.

The chain's CDR3 is CASSLSSGAADTQYF. CDR3 DNA: TGTGCCAGCAGTTTGTCTAGCGGGGCAGCAGATACGCAGTATTTT. The rearrangement links TRBV12-3 or TRBV12-4 to TRBJ2-3, with 9 bases matching TRBD2. This CDR3 has 15 residues. Trimming took 3 bases from V and 4 from J; bases not matched to a gene: 5.

This clonotype was recorded at least ten times. The chain recombines TRBV7-2 with TRBJ2-1; D is ambiguous. CDR1 SGHTA and CDR2 FQGNSA come from the germline V gene. Trimming left V 5 bases short and J 7 bases short, with 12 bases between. This CDR3 is built from 13 residues. Written as DNA, the CDR3 is TGTGCCAGCAGCATCCGACCCATTAATGAGCAGTTCTTC. Its protein product is CASSIRPINEQFF.

The sample holds many counts of this clonotype. The chain carries TRBV29-1 and TRBJ2-5; perhaps TRBD2 as D (7 bases). Trimming cost V 0 bases and J 5 bases, with 16 bases left between them. From germline, CDR1 is SQVTM and CDR2 ANQGSEA. CDR3 length: 15 amino acids. For the CDR3, the DNA is TGCAGCGTTGAAGAGGGGGCGGGAGTTGGGGAGACCCAGTACTTC. As protein: CSVEEGAGVGETQYF. The full variable domain, its missing parts supplied by reference TRBV29-1 and TRBJ2-5, is SAVISQKPSRDICQRGTSLTIQCQVDSQVTMMFWYRQQPGQSLTLIATANQGSEATYESGFVIDKFPISRPNLTFSTLTVSNMSPEDSSIYLCSVEEGAGVGETQYFGPGTRLLVL.

This clonotype was seen ten or more times. The rearrangement uses TRBV6-2 or TRBV6-3 and TRBJ2-7; a possible D gene is TRBD2 (5 bases). Germline V gene lookup returns CDR1 MNHEY and CDR2 SVGEGT. The length of the CDR3 is 14 residues. Trimming removed 4 bases at V and 5 bases at J, with 15 bases between. In nucleotides, the CDR3 is TGTGCCAGCAGTTCTGTTTCAGGACTTGACGAGCAGTACTTC. It encodes CASSSVSGLDEQYF.

This clonotype has ten or more counts. The rearrangement uses TRBV20-1 and TRBJ1-2; possible D gene TRBD1, 5 bases. Germline-derived CDR1 and CDR2 are DFQATT and SNEGSKA (reference sequence). The V end lost 5 bases, the J end lost 4 bases, and 17 bases lay between the germline ends. This CDR3 is 14 amino acids long. CDR3: CSALGPKGSYGYTF. The CDR3 DNA sequence: TGCAGTGCTCTCGGTCCTAAGGGGTCCTATGGCTACACCTTC.

About this clonotype: It may be a read error: a sequence one base away is much more abundant. No conserved phenylalanine or tryptophan is present at the end of the CDR3, so a read error is the likely explanation. The chain couples TRBV7-2 to TRBJ1-6; no definite D call. The CDR3 is 14 amino acids. Trimming stripped 0 bases from V and 9 bases from J, with 9 bases between. Per the germline V gene, CDR1 is SGHTA and CDR2 is FQGNSA. This CDR3 is CASSLAGFASPLHL. For the CDR3, the DNA is TGTGCCAGCAGCTTAGCGGGGTTTGCTTCACCCCTCCACCTT.

Ten or more counts support this clonotype. This chain uses TRBV6-2 or TRBV6-3 with TRBJ2-7; weak D call: TRBD1 (6 bases). CDR3 length: 11 amino acids. Between the trimmed V and J ends, which lost 8 bases and 5 bases, there was a span of 10 bases. Germline CDR1 is MNHEY and CDR2 is SVGEGT. CDR3 loop: CASGQLHEQYF. CDR3 nucleotides: TGTGCCAGCGGACAGCTCCACGAGCAGTACTTC.

There are a few counts of this clonotype. Sequence at one end of the junction differs from germline and may be a read error. The chain combines TRBV5-1 with TRBJ2-1, with TRBD2 matching over 7 bases. CDR1 SGHRS and CDR2 YFSETQ come from the germline V gene. The CDR3 sequence is 15 residues long. CDR3 protein: CASSSPTSPTDEQSF. The CDR3, as DNA: TGCGCCAGCAGCTCGCCGACTAGCCCAACGGATGAGCAGTCCTTC.

The chain is built from TRBV7-9 and TRBJ1-2, with D perhaps TRBD1 (6 bases). With 5 bases removed from V and 12 bases from J, the gap between germline ends came to 16 bases. The CDR3 loop spans 12 amino acids. Germline V CDR1 and CDR2: SEHNR, FQNEAQ (reference sequence). CDR3 amino acids: CASSKGGPEDTF. The CDR3 region has the DNA TGTGCCAGCAGCAAGGGGGGGCCTGAAGACACCTTC.

This clonotype was observed many times. This chain joins TRBV6-5 and TRBJ1-1, with unresolved D. Germline CDR1 and CDR2: MNHEY and SVGAGI. V was clipped by 2 bases and J by 6 bases, with 4 bases between them. CDR3 size: 11 residues. CDR3 loop: CASSYGSEAFF. The DNA of the CDR3 is TGTGCCAGCAGTTACGGGTCTGAAGCTTTCTTT.

This chain joins TRBV29-1 and TRBJ2-2; D not resolved. This CDR3 has 12 residues. Trimming removed 6 bases at V and 7 bases at J, with 12 bases between. Germline-derived CDR1 and CDR2 are SQVTM and ANQGSEA. The CDR3 loop reads CSVHGRYGELFF. CDR3 DNA sequence: TGCAGCGTACACGGTCGATACGGGGAGCTGTTTTTT.